A selection of T cell receptor beta chains follows, all from one sample in a study of blood T cell repertoires in COVID-19. Generated by immunoSEQ multiplex PCR, the TCRdb table keeps only in-frame clones and is missing some. The table lists approximately 130,000 clones, roughly four fifths of them singletons. The specimen was peripheral blood. The receptors were sampled from a human donor in a cohort sampled during active COVID-19. Both conserved end residues are part of each CDR3. Each record gives: D gene, J gene, V gene, clone size, CDR3 DNA, CDR3 protein. The D gene is left open where the match is weak. Not every row has a clone size; where given, it reads once, few, many or a size class.

D: NA; J: TRBJ2-7; V: TRBV28; size: NA; DNA: TGTGCCAGCAGTTTGCCCGGGACACACTACGAGCAGTACTTC; CDR3: CASSLPGTHYEQYF
D: NA; J: TRBJ2-7; V: TRBV7-8; size: NA; DNA: TGTGCCAGCAAGCGGGACACCGGCACCTACGAGCAGTACTTC; CDR3: CASKRDTGTYEQYF
D: TRBD2; J: TRBJ2-2; V: TRBV7-9; size: NA; DNA: TGTGCCAGCAGCCGTACGACTAGCGGGGGCCCGAACACCGGGGAGCTGTTTTTT; CDR3: CASSRTTSGGPNTGELFF
D: TRBD1; J: TRBJ2-5; V: TRBV6-4; size: few; DNA: TGTGCCAGCAGTGACTCGACAGGGTCAGAGACCCAGTACTTC; CDR3: CASSDSTGSETQYF
D: TRBD2; J: TRBJ2-3; V: TRBV10-1; size: NA; DNA: TGCGCCAGCAGCCTAGCGGGGGGCCAAGATACGCAGTATTTT; CDR3: CASSLAGGQDTQYF
D: NA; J: TRBJ1-1; V: TRBV5-1; size: NA; DNA: TGCGCCAGCAGTTCCGGGGGAGGCACTGAAGCTTTCTTT; CDR3: CASSSGGGTEAFF
D: NA; J: TRBJ2-1; V: TRBV30; size: NA; DNA: TGTGCCTGGAGTGTGGAGCTTTACAATGAGCAGTTCTTC; CDR3: CAWSVELYNEQFF
D: NA; J: TRBJ1-1; V: TRBV7-8; size: NA; DNA: TGTGCCAGCAGCCTCGGACAAAACGTCGTTCAGGCTTTCTTT; CDR3: CASSLGQNVVQAFF
D: NA; J: TRBJ2-7; V: TRBV20-1; size: NA; DNA: TGCAGTGTCACACCAGGGCCCGAGCAGTACTTC; CDR3: CSVTPGPEQYF
D: TRBD1; J: TRBJ1-5; V: TRBV24-1; size: NA; DNA: TGTGCCACCAGTGATTCCAGGGGGGATCAGCCCCAGCATTTT; CDR3: CATSDSRGDQPQHF
D: NA; J: TRBJ2-7; V: TRBV9; size: NA; DNA: TGTGCCAGCAGCGTAGATACGGGGGTCAAATACGAGCAGTACTTC; CDR3: CASSVDTGVKYEQYF
D: TRBD1; J: TRBJ2-1; V: TRBV7-9; size: once; DNA: TGTGCCAGCAGTCTCGTATCAGGGGGCTCCTACAATGAGCAGTTCTTC; CDR3: CASSLVSGGSYNEQFF
D: TRBD1; J: TRBJ1-5; V: TRBV2; size: NA; DNA: TGTGCCAGCAGGACAGGGTTTTCGAGTCAGCCCCAGCATTTT; CDR3: CASRTGFSSQPQHF
D: TRBD1; J: TRBJ2-1; V: TRBV7-6; size: few; DNA: TGTGCCAGCAGCTTAAGGGGGCAAAACAATGAGCAGTTCTTC; CDR3: CASSLRGQNNEQFF
D: TRBD1; J: TRBJ2-7; V: TRBV5-4; size: NA; DNA: TGTGCCAGCAGCTTGGGGGGACAGGGTCGCGAGCAGTACTTC; CDR3: CASSLGGQGREQYF
D: TRBD1; J: TRBJ2-7; V: TRBV19; size: once; DNA: TGTGCCAGTAGTAGGGACAGAGCCTACGAGCAGTACTTC; CDR3: CASSRDRAYEQYF
D: NA; J: TRBJ1-2; V: TRBV10-1; size: NA; DNA: TGCGCCAGCAGTGAGGGAGCTAACTATGGCTACACCTTC; CDR3: CASSEGANYGYTF
D: NA; J: TRBJ1-5; V: TRBV6-5; size: NA; DNA: TGTGCCAGCAGTATACAGGAAAATCAGCCCCAGCATTTT; CDR3: CASSIQENQPQHF
D: TRBD1; J: TRBJ2-1; V: TRBV12-3/TRBV12-4; size: NA; DNA: TGTGCCAGCTTGACAGGGGGCCACAATGAGCAGTTCTTC; CDR3: CASLTGGHNEQFF
D: NA; J: TRBJ2-3; V: TRBV14; size: few; DNA: TGTGCCAGCAGCCAAGTCCAGGGCCTCACAGATACGCAGTATTTT; CDR3: CASSQVQGLTDTQYF
D: NA; J: TRBJ1-3; V: TRBV27; size: NA; DNA: TGTGCCAGCAGTTACAGGGAGGGAAACACCATATATTTT; CDR3: CASSYREGNTIYF
D: NA; J: TRBJ2-1; V: TRBV7-9; size: many; DNA: TGTGCCAGCAGCCCGTGGGCTGGTGGGGGGACCTACAATGAGCAGTTCTTC; CDR3: CASSPWAGGGTYNEQFF
D: TRBD1; J: TRBJ1-1; V: TRBV3-1/TRBV3-2; size: NA; DNA: TGTGCCAGCAGCCAAGGTATACAGGGGCGAGCTTTCTTT; CDR3: CASSQGIQGRAFF
D: NA; J: TRBJ1-1; V: TRBV19; size: NA; DNA: TGTGCCAGTAGTTCGACAGCGAACACTGAAGCTTTCTTT; CDR3: CASSSTANTEAFF
D: NA; J: TRBJ2-5; V: TRBV7-2; size: NA; DNA: TGTGCCAGCAGCTTAGGAGGCGGGGGCATACAGACCCAGTACTTC; CDR3: CASSLGGGGIQTQYF
D: TRBD1; J: TRBJ2-7; V: TRBV5-1; size: NA; DNA: TGCGCCAGCACCTCGGACAGGGGAAGCTACGAGCAGTACTTC; CDR3: CASTSDRGSYEQYF
D: TRBD2; J: TRBJ2-3; V: TRBV7-3; size: NA; DNA: TGTGCCAGCAGCGCATCACTAGCGGGGGGTGCAGATACGCAGTATTTT; CDR3: CASSASLAGGADTQYF
D: NA; J: TRBJ1-2; V: TRBV5-1; size: few; DNA: TGCGCCAGCAGCTTGGTAGAACAGCCTAACTATGGCTACACCTTC; CDR3: CASSLVEQPNYGYTF
D: NA; J: TRBJ2-7; V: TRBV27; size: NA; DNA: TGTGCCAGCAGTTTACTACCAGGTTCCTACGAGCAGTACTTC; CDR3: CASSLLPGSYEQYF
D: NA; J: TRBJ1-5; V: TRBV7-9; size: NA; DNA: TGTGCCAGCAGCCCAGGCGCAGGGGAAAATCAGCCCCAGCATTTT; CDR3: CASSPGAGENQPQHF
D: NA; J: TRBJ2-7; V: TRBV7-9; size: NA; DNA: TGTGCCAGCAGCTTAGAAACAGGGGGGAGGGACGAGCAGTACTTC; CDR3: CASSLETGGRDEQYF
D: TRBD1; J: TRBJ1-3; V: TRBV7-9; size: NA; DNA: TGTGCCAGCAGCCCACAGGACAGGGCGTGGGGAAACACCATATATTTT; CDR3: CASSPQDRAWGNTIYF
D: TRBD1; J: TRBJ1-1; V: TRBV7-8; size: NA; DNA: TGTGCCAGCAGCATCCGGACAGGGAACACTGAAGCTTTCTTT; CDR3: CASSIRTGNTEAFF
D: TRBD1; J: TRBJ1-2; V: TRBV28; size: NA; DNA: TGTGCCAGCACATCGCCGGGACAGGGGGCGGATTACTATGGCTACACCTTC; CDR3: CASTSPGQGADYYGYTF
D: TRBD1; J: TRBJ1-5; V: TRBV6-5; size: NA; DNA: TGTGCCAGCAGTCGCATCAGGGGGCTGGGCCAGCCCCAGCATTTT; CDR3: CASSRIRGLGQPQHF
D: NA; J: TRBJ1-2; V: TRBV6-5; size: NA; DNA: TGTGCCAGCAGTTACGGACGGGGGGGCGATGGCTACACCTTC; CDR3: CASSYGRGGDGYTF
D: TRBD1; J: TRBJ1-6; V: TRBV5-1; size: NA; DNA: TGCGCCAGCAGCCCGAGTTGGGACAGGTATAATTCACCCCTCCACTTT; CDR3: CASSPSWDRYNSPLHF
D: NA; J: TRBJ1-1; V: TRBV6-5; size: NA; DNA: TGTGCCAGCACCATAGGACAAGCAAACACTGAAGCTTTCTTT; CDR3: CASTIGQANTEAFF
D: NA; J: TRBJ1-5; V: TRBV19; size: few; DNA: TGTGCCAGTAACGAGGGTCGCAATCAGCCCCAGCATTTT; CDR3: CASNEGRNQPQHF
D: NA; J: TRBJ1-1; V: TRBV19; size: NA; DNA: TGTGCCAGTAGTCGCCCGCCGGGGACACCAAACACTGAAGCTTTCTTT; CDR3: CASSRPPGTPNTEAFF
D: TRBD1; J: TRBJ2-2; V: TRBV28; size: NA; DNA: TGTGCCAGCATCTGGGCAGGGGGGAACACCGGGGAGCTGTTTTTT; CDR3: CASIWAGGNTGELFF
D: NA; J: TRBJ1-3; V: TRBV6-5; size: NA; DNA: TGTGCCAGCTCCCCGGAGCCATCTGGAAACACCATATATTTT; CDR3: CASSPEPSGNTIYF
D: TRBD1; J: TRBJ1-6; V: TRBV2; size: NA; DNA: TGTGCCAGCAGTCGACAGGGGGGAAATTCACCCCTCCACTTT; CDR3: CASSRQGGNSPLHF
D: TRBD1; J: TRBJ2-7; V: TRBV15; size: once; DNA: TGTGCCACCAGCAGAGAGGGACAGGGGGCTGACGAGCAGTACTTC; CDR3: CATSREGQGADEQYF
D: TRBD1; J: TRBJ2-7; V: TRBV10-1; size: NA; DNA: TGCGCCAGCAGTGAGGGGACAGATTCAGAGCAGTACTTC; CDR3: CASSEGTDSEQYF